The sequence of this T cell receptor beta chain was determined in a study of cytomegalovirus exposure and HLA in healthy donors. General observations from the study: In an earlier analysis, productive rearrangement rates for most beta V segments clustered near 87% or 30%. The CMV antigen specificity of a few CMV-associated chains was confirmed through in vitro analysis. It has been reported that TCR beta sequences accurately predicted the HLA-A and HLA-B alleles of most subjects.

A remark on this clone: Its antigen is as yet unknown.

This PCR relied on a set of 60 Vbeta primers and 13 Jbeta primers. Sequencing used immunoSEQ multiplex PCR; TCRdb keeps in-frame clones, though not all of them. The sample shows roughly 290,000 clones, approximately 90% of them seen only once. CDR1 is MNHNS, CDR2 SASEGT, per germline. The V gene end was trimmed by 2 bases and the J gene end by 12 bases; junction bases not matched to a gene: 7. The CDR3 runs to 13 residues. This TCR was recovered from a woman under 30 in good health and CMV-seronegative. Sequencing input: PBMCs. The genes are TRBV6-1 and TRBJ2-5; TRBD1 agrees at 9 bases. CDR3 protein: CASSETGQGTEYF. CDR3 in DNA: TGTGCCAGCAGTGAAACCGGACAGGGGACGGAGTACTTC.